This TCR beta chain was recorded in a study of CD8+ T cells in alopecia areata. Documented treatment: oral pan-JAK inhibitor, 5-10 mg twice daily. For this clone: No antigen is known for it.

Broader study findings: Having one nonresponder leaves uncertain how baseline CD8+ expansion relates to response. It was less clear whether patients shared TCRs than it was in mice, possibly because of HLA. Persistence during tofacitinib was seen for many expanded lesional clones in scalp and blood. Expanded CD8+ clones among the top 100, as well as scalp clonality, were significantly decreased by tofacitinib.

Extraction and reverse transcription of RNA yielded cDNA as the sequencing template. Profiled with immunoSEQ multiplex PCR; TCRdb holds only in-frame clones, not every one. Of 95,000 to 150,000 clones listed, around 56% are singletons. The sequencing here drew on CD4+ T cells sorted from blood, taken at week 4, from a patient treated with tofacitinib. The receptor was isolated from a human donor with alopecia areata.

This CDR3 is CASSRTGLNTEAFF. As DNA, the CDR3 is TGTGCCAGCAGCCGGACGGGATTGAACACTGAAGCTTTCTTT. The genes are TRBV5-6 and TRBJ1-1; the D is unclear. The germline CDR1 and CDR2 sequences are SGHDT and YYEEEE. With 4 bases removed from V and 0 bases from J, the gap between germline ends came to 10 bases. The CDR3 has 14 residues.